These 13 T cell receptor beta chains share one sample of origin, sequenced in a study of blood T cell repertoires in COVID-19. TCRdb keeps only in-frame clones here, not all; method: immunoSEQ multiplex PCR. Of 260,000 or so clones listed, around 82% were seen once; the top ten hold approximately 9%. Sequenced material: peripheral blood. These receptors were taken from a human donor in a cohort sampled during active COVID-19.

The chain joins TRBV18 to TRBJ1-2; no firm D call. V was cut by 3 bases and J by 3 bases, with 14 bases left in between. The CDR3 extends over 15 amino acids. Germline assignment: CDR1 KGHSH and CDR2 LQKENI. In DNA, the CDR3 is TGTGCCAGCTCACCTCCGGGGATTAGGGACTATGGCTACACCTTC. It specifies CASSPPGIRDYGYTF.

The V and J genes are TRBV19 and TRBJ2-1; D uncertain. In germline, CDR1 is LNHDA, CDR2 SQIVND (reference sequence). The V and J ends lost 6 bases and 4 bases respectively, with 4 bases between them. The CDR3 totals 11 residues. The chain's CDR3 is CASSEYNEQFF. CDR3 bases: TGTGCCAGTAGCGAGTACAATGAGCAGTTCTTC.

The chain's CDR3 is CASSEKTGHASNTGELFF. The CDR3 DNA is TGTGCCAGCAGTGAAAAGACAGGGCACGCCTCGAACACCGGGGAGCTGTTTTTT. The chain is built from TRBV6-1 and TRBJ2-2, with 7 bases matching TRBD1. Trimming cost V 2 bases and J 0 bases; bases outside gene matches: 9. Germline V CDR1 and CDR2: MNHNS, SASEGT. The length of the CDR3 is 18 residues.

The chain joins TRBV2 to TRBJ1-1; possibly TRBD1 for D (5 bases). The CDR3 consists of 15 residues. Germline-derived CDR1 and CDR2 are SNHLY and FYNNEI. The V end lost 7 bases, the J end lost 0 bases, and 15 bases lay between the germline ends. The CDR3 nucleotides are TGTGCCAGCAAGTCTGAACGGGGGATGAACACTGAAGCTTTCTTT. Protein: CASKSERGMNTEAFF.

The V call is TRBV6-5, the J call TRBJ2-7, with TRBD2 identical over 7 bases. V was pared by 6 bases and J by 3 bases, with 11 bases of the junction left unmatched. This CDR3 has 15 amino acids. Looked up from germline, CDR1 is MNHEY and CDR2 is SVGAGI. Here the CDR3 reads CASRTPRGSGYEQYF. CDR3 sequence (DNA): TGTGCCAGCAGGACCCCCCGCGGGAGCGGCTACGAGCAGTACTTC.

Written as DNA, the CDR3 is TGTGCCAGTAGTCAAATCGGGCAGGGGGCATGGTTTGAGCCCCAGCATTTT. As protein: CASSQIGQGAWFEPQHF. The V call is TRBV19, the J call TRBJ1-5, with TRBD1 matching 8 bases. This CDR3 region has 17 residues. The germline gives CDR1 LNHDA, CDR2 SQIVND (reference sequence). V lost 5 bases and J lost 8; bases outside the gene matches: 17.

DNA of the CDR3: TGTGCCAGCATGTCAGCAGGGACAGCGATTGAAGCTTTCTTT. Protein sequence: CASMSAGTAIEAFF. V gene TRBV5-4 combines with J gene TRBJ1-1; 7 positions match TRBD1. V dropped 6 bases and J dropped 7; count of bases not matched to a gene: 12. The CDR3 covers 14 residues. Germline loops: CDR1 SGHNT, CDR2 YYREEE (reference sequence). Supplemented by reference TRBV5-4 and TRBJ1-1, the full variable domain reads ETGVTQSPTHLIKTRGQQVTLRCSSQSGHNTVSWYQQALGQGPQFIFQYYREEENGRGNFPPRFSGLQFPNYSSELNVNALELDDSALYLCASMSAGTAIEAFFGQGTRLTVV.

This chain joins TRBV5-1 and TRBJ2-3; 12 bases agree with TRBD2. Germline lookup yields CDR1 SGHRS and CDR2 YFSETQ. V shed 0 bases and J 2 bases; nucleotides not matched to a gene: 4. CDR3 length: 17 amino acids. CDR3 loop: CASSLGRTSGDTDTQYF. The CDR3 nucleotides read TGCGCCAGCAGCTTGGGACGGACTAGCGGGGACACAGATACGCAGTATTTT.

CDR3 sequence: CASSFDRGTGGYTF. The CDR3 bases are TGTGCCAGCAGCTTCGACAGGGGGACGGGCGGCTACACCTTC. V is TRBV5-5 and J is TRBJ1-2; TRBD1 matches 9 bases. V shed 2 bases, J shed 8 bases, and the junction held 7 bases outside the gene matches. This CDR3 has 14 amino acids. From germline, CDR1 is SGHKS and CDR2 YYEKEE (reference sequence).

The chain employs TRBV11-3 and TRBJ2-5, with a possible D match to TRBD2 (7 bases). Trimming removed 11 bases at V and 4 bases at J, with 20 bases between. Per germline, CDR1 SGHNT and CDR2 YENEEA. The CDR3 covers 14 residues. This CDR3 reads CAAREGVGGETQYF. In DNA form, the CDR3 reads TGTGCCGCAAGGGAGGGTGTAGGGGGAGAGACCCAGTACTTC.

The chain carries TRBV12-3 or TRBV12-4 and TRBJ2-7; 12 bases fit TRBD2. V lost 6 bases and J lost 5; bases outside the gene matches: 2. There are 13 residues in the CDR3. The CDR3 DNA reads as TGTGCCAGCAGAGGACTAGCGGGAAACGAGCAGTACTTC. The encoded protein is CASRGLAGNEQYF.

V and J are TRBV29-1 and TRBJ1-1, with a weak D call TRBD1 (5 bases). V gave up 5 bases and J gave up 2 bases, with 18 bases separating them. The CDR3 length is 15 residues. Germline CDR1 is SQVTM and CDR2 is ANQGSEA. DNA for the CDR3: TGCAGCGTTCCCCCCGGGTGGGGCAGAAACACTGAAGCTTTCTTT. Its protein product is CSVPPGWGRNTEAFF. The full variable domain, rest sourced from reference TRBV29-1 and TRBJ1-1, is SAVISQKPSRDICQRGTSLTIQCQVDSQVTMMFWYRQQPGQSLTLIATANQGSEATYESGFVIDKFPISRPNLTFSTLTVSNMSPEDSSIYLCSVPPGWGRNTEAFFGQGTRLTVV.

The chain uses TRBV11-2 and TRBJ2-1; D may be TRBD2 (6 bases). Germline V gene data show CDR1 as SGHAT and CDR2 as FQNNGV. CDR3 length equals 18 residues. The V gene lost 2 bases and the J gene lost 6 bases, with 23 bases spanning the gap. The CDR3 is CASSLQTSGLGGGNEQFF. The CDR3 DNA is TGTGCCAGCAGCTTACAAACCAGTGGACTGGGGGGTGGCAATGAGCAGTTCTTC.